The 2 T cell receptor beta chains given below trace back to one sample, sequenced in a study of blood T cell repertoires in COVID-19. Repertoires were generated with immunoSEQ multiplex PCR, while TCRdb's copy carries only in-frame clones and drops some. The table has about 180,000 clones, 86% seen once. The sequenced sample consisted of PBMCs or T cells enriched from blood (not recorded which). The source of these receptors is a woman in her thirties who had recovered from COVID-19.

This CDR3 reads CAISNEPDIYGYTF. The DNA of the CDR3 is TGTGCCATCAGCAATGAACCCGACATCTATGGCTACACCTTC. The chain has TRBV10-3 and TRBJ1-2; no reliable D call. V lost 6 bases and J 4 bases, leaving 15 bases between the germline ends. CDR1 is ENHRY and CDR2 is SYGVKD in the germline V gene. The CDR3 is 14 residues long.

The chain joins TRBV30 to TRBJ2-7; 13 bases align to TRBD2. This CDR3 is 17 amino acids long. The junction had 11 bases not matched to a gene; V was cut back by 2 bases and J by 4 bases. Germline loops: CDR1 GTSNPN, CDR2 SVGIG (reference sequence). CDR3 in DNA: TGTGCCTGGAGTCTACCCCCCACTAGCGGGAGGGTATACGAGCAGTACTTC. Translated: CAWSLPPTSGRVYEQYF.